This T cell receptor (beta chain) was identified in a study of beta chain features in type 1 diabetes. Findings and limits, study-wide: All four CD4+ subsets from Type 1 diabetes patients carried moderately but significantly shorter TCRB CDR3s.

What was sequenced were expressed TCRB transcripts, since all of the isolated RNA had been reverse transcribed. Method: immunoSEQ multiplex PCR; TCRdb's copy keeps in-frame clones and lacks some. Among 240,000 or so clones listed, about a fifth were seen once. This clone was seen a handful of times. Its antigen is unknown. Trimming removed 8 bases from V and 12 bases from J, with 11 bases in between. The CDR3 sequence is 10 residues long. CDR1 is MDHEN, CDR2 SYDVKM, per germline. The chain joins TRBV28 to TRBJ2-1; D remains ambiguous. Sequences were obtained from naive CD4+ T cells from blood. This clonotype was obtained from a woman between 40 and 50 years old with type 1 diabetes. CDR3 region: CASGQVGQFF. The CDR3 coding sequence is TGTGCCAGCGGGCAGGTAGGGCAGTTCTTC.